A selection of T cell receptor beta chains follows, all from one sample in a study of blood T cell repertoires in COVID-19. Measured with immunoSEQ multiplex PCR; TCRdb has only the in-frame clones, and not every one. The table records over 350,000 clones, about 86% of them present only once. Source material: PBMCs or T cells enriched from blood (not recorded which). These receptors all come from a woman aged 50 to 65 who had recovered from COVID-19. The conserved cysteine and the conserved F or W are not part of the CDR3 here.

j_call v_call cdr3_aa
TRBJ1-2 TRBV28 ASSYSRGLGYGYT
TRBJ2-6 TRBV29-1 SGLTKTGSLGSGANVLT
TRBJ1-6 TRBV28 ASSSRQGFSPLH
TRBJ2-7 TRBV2 ASSEGQGASYEQY
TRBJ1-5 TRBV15 ATSRDGQPNQPQH
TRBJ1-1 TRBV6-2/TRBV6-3 ASSNRDRDPRAF
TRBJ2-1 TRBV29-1 SVRDRASYNEQF
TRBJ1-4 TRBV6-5 ASRGAGQPNEKLF
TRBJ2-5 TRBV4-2 ASSPQGIRQETQY
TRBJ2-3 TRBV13 ASSLGSVATLTDTQY
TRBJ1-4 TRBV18 ASSLGTGTNEKLF
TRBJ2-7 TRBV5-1 ASSTTWIRTGLILQQPTYEQY
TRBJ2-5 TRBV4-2 ASSQRTGETQY
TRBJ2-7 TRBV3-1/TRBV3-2 ASSQINEQY
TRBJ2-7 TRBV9 ASSVGYGTGGIEQY
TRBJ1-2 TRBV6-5 ASRADRVGGYT
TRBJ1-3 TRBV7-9 ASSLVSGGNSGNTIY
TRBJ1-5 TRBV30 AWSAREEQPQH
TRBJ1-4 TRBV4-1 ASSQVSTATNEKLF
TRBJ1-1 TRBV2 ASRGTVNTEAF
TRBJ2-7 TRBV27 ASASGGTYEQY
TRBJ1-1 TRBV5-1 ASSLEQGLNTEAF
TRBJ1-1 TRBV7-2 ASSLEGAFEAF
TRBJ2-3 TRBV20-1 SASGRVSTDTQY
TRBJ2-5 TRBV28 ASSLMRGETQY
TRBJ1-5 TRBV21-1 ASSKGQGISGGNQPQH
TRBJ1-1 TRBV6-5 ASSRDRRMNTEAF
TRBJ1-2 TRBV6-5 ASSAAGANYGYT
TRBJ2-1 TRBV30 AWSVLGNEQF
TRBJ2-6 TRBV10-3 AIRSDGSSGANVLT
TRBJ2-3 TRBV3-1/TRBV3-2 ASRGLVDTQY
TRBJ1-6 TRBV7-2 ASARGSTRSPLH
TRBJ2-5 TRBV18 ASSPASGVIQETQY
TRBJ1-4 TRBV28 ASTLGGSNEKLF
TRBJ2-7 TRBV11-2 ASSLVQGSSYEQY
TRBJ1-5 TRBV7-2 ASSELRGNQPQH
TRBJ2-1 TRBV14 ASSSDRVYNEQF
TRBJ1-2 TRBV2 ASREGTLGGYT
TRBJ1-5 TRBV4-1 ASSQVPIGTANQPQH
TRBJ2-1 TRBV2 ASSERTSGYNEQF
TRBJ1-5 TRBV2 ASRDSGNQPQH
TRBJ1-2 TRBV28 ASSSDLPGDYGYT
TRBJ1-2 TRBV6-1 ASSEDSFNYGYT
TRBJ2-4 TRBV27 ASRSGTENIQY
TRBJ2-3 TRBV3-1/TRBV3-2 ASSQGRGGWTDTQY
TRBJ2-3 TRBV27 ASSLDRDDTDTQY
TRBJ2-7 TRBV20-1 SAGQGYEQY
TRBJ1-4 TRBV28 ASSSTGQGNEKLF
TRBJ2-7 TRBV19 ASSIDLFGYEQY
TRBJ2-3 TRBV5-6 ASSSGQDLSTDTQY
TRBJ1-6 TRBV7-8 ASSFGQINSPLH
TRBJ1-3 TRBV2 ASSVDHRITGNTIY
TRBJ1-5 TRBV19 ASTKLVSNQPQH
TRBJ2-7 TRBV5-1 ASSWGDRAYEQY
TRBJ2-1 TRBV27 ASSLWDSYNEQF
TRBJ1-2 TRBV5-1 ASSWTGNYGYT
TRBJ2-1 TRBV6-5 ASSYTTSGGNEQF
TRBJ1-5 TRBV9 ASSVGPSSNQPQH
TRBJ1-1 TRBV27 ASTWGGGTEAF